The rows below give T cell receptor beta chains drawn from one sample of a study of blood T cell repertoires in COVID-19. Clones were read by immunoSEQ multiplex PCR, and TCRdb kept only the in-frame ones, dropping some. The sample has around 140,000 clones, roughly 84% seen once. Sequencing was done on a sample of peripheral blood. These receptors came from a woman aged 55-75 years with acute or convalescent COVID-19. Each CDR3 is given with its conserved first and last residue. The order of the fields is CDR3 length, clone size, J gene, D gene, V gene, CDR3 protein, CDR3 DNA. The D gene is left open where the match is weak. The size of a clone is reported for some rows only, either as once, few or many, or as a class for expanded clones.

len: 15
abundance: NA
j_gene: TRBJ1-3
d_gene: TRBD1
v_gene: TRBV28
CDR3aa: CASSSTGGAGNTIYF
CDR3nt: TGTGCCAGCAGTTCTACAGGGGGCGCTGGAAACACCATATATTTT

len: 18
abundance: NA
j_gene: TRBJ2-2
d_gene: TRBD2
v_gene: TRBV9
CDR3aa: CASSVADGAGGLTGELFF
CDR3nt: TGTGCCAGCAGCGTAGCAGACGGAGCGGGGGGCCTCACCGGGGAGCTGTTTTTT

len: 13
abundance: NA
j_gene: TRBJ2-1
d_gene: TRBD2
v_gene: TRBV6-4
CDR3aa: CASKGLADNEQFF
CDR3nt: TGTGCCAGCAAAGGACTAGCGGACAATGAGCAGTTCTTC

len: 18
abundance: NA
j_gene: TRBJ1-6
d_gene: NA
v_gene: TRBV6-1
CDR3aa: CASSEGRWTTSYNSPLHF
CDR3nt: TGTGCCAGCAGTGAAGGCCGCTGGACAACCTCCTATAATTCACCCCTCCACTTT

len: 17
abundance: NA
j_gene: TRBJ1-2
d_gene: TRBD1
v_gene: TRBV6-2/TRBV6-3
CDR3aa: CASSYDYSGQGNYGYTF
CDR3nt: TGTGCCAGCAGTTACGACTATTCGGGACAGGGGAACTATGGCTACACCTTC

len: 17
abundance: few
j_gene: TRBJ1-1
d_gene: TRBD1
v_gene: TRBV28
CDR3aa: CASSTMIRKQGHTEAFF
CDR3nt: TGTGCCAGCAGTACCATGATACGGAAACAGGGGCACACTGAAGCTTTCTTT

len: 14
abundance: NA
j_gene: TRBJ1-1
d_gene: NA
v_gene: TRBV19
CDR3aa: CASRLGLLNSEAFF
CDR3nt: TGTGCCAGTAGGTTGGGACTCTTAAACTCTGAAGCTTTCTTT

len: 14
abundance: NA
j_gene: TRBJ1-1
d_gene: NA
v_gene: TRBV11-3
CDR3aa: CASSRGQSGSKAFF
CDR3nt: TGTGCCAGCAGCAGAGGACAGTCAGGGAGTAAAGCTTTCTTT

len: 14
abundance: NA
j_gene: TRBJ1-4
d_gene: NA
v_gene: TRBV30
CDR3aa: CAWSDRAKGEKLFF
CDR3nt: TGTGCCTGGAGTGACAGGGCGAAGGGCGAAAAACTGTTTTTT

len: 15
abundance: NA
j_gene: TRBJ2-5
d_gene: TRBD2
v_gene: TRBV3-1/TRBV3-2
CDR3aa: CASSQDGLAGETQYF
CDR3nt: TGTGCCAGCAGCCAAGATGGTCTAGCGGGGGAGACCCAGTACTTC

len: 17
abundance: once
j_gene: TRBJ2-3
d_gene: TRBD2
v_gene: TRBV5-1
CDR3aa: CASSLEGSGGVGNTQYF
CDR3nt: TGCGCCAGCAGCTTGGAGGGTAGCGGGGGCGTCGGGAATACGCAGTATTTT

len: 12
abundance: NA
j_gene: TRBJ1-5
d_gene: TRBD1
v_gene: TRBV29-1
CDR3aa: CSVGQGLQPQHF
CDR3nt: TGCAGCGTTGGACAGGGTCTTCAGCCCCAGCATTTT

len: 12
abundance: NA
j_gene: TRBJ2-5
d_gene: NA
v_gene: TRBV10-3
CDR3aa: CAIRPVKETQYF
CDR3nt: TGTGCCATCAGGCCAGTCAAGGAGACCCAGTACTTC

len: 17
abundance: NA
j_gene: TRBJ2-6
d_gene: TRBD1
v_gene: TRBV28
CDR3aa: CASSPHRGEPGANVLTF
CDR3nt: TGTGCCAGCAGTCCCCACAGGGGTGAACCCGGGGCCAACGTCCTGACTTTC

len: 17
abundance: NA
j_gene: TRBJ2-3
d_gene: NA
v_gene: TRBV7-2
CDR3aa: CASSRTPPARGTDTQYF
CDR3nt: TGTGCCAGCAGCCGTACGCCCCCAGCCAGGGGCACAGATACGCAGTATTTT

len: 14
abundance: NA
j_gene: TRBJ2-1
d_gene: TRBD1
v_gene: TRBV24-1
CDR3aa: CATRPGTGRNEQFF
CDR3nt: TGTGCCACCAGACCGGGGACAGGGCGTAATGAGCAGTTCTTC

len: 16
abundance: few
j_gene: TRBJ1-1
d_gene: TRBD1
v_gene: TRBV5-1
CDR3aa: CASSRRQGRTDTEAFF
CDR3nt: TGCGCCAGCAGCCGGCGACAGGGTCGGACGGACACTGAAGCTTTCTTT

len: 16
abundance: NA
j_gene: TRBJ2-2
d_gene: NA
v_gene: TRBV30
CDR3aa: CAFGHPLPGNTGELFF
CDR3nt: TGTGCCTTCGGCCATCCCCTCCCAGGGAACACCGGGGAGCTGTTTTTT

len: 16
abundance: few
j_gene: TRBJ2-1
d_gene: TRBD1
v_gene: TRBV2
CDR3aa: CASTLGQAMFYNEQFF
CDR3nt: TGTGCCAGCACCCTGGGACAGGCGATGTTCTACAATGAGCAGTTCTTC

len: 15
abundance: once
j_gene: TRBJ2-7
d_gene: TRBD1
v_gene: TRBV28
CDR3aa: CASSPSGTGIYEQYF
CDR3nt: TGTGCCAGCAGTCCCTCCGGGACAGGGATCTACGAGCAGTACTTC

len: 14
abundance: NA
j_gene: TRBJ2-7
d_gene: TRBD1
v_gene: TRBV19
CDR3aa: CASSPPDRSYEQYF
CDR3nt: TGTGCCAGTAGTCCGCCGGACAGGTCCTACGAGCAGTACTTC

len: 14
abundance: once
j_gene: TRBJ2-1
d_gene: NA
v_gene: TRBV5-8
CDR3aa: CASKDSVRYNEQFF
CDR3nt: TGTGCCAGCAAAGACAGCGTTCGCTACAATGAGCAGTTCTTC

len: 14
abundance: NA
j_gene: TRBJ2-7
d_gene: TRBD1
v_gene: TRBV29-1
CDR3aa: CSVVSGDRGYEQYF
CDR3nt: TGCAGCGTTGTATCCGGGGACAGGGGTTACGAGCAGTACTTC

len: 14
abundance: NA
j_gene: TRBJ2-1
d_gene: TRBD2
v_gene: TRBV25-1
CDR3aa: CASKGGSSYNEQFF
CDR3nt: TGTGCCAGTAAGGGAGGGAGCTCCTACAATGAGCAGTTCTTC